One and the same sample provided the 10 T cell receptor beta chains below, sequenced in a study of blood T cells in healthy people across ages (dated by TCRdb to about 2015). To prepare the library, 5' RACE was applied. Sequenced on an Illumina HiSeq 2500. The second PCR ran for about 6 to 11 cycles and used a J-beta primer mix along with a sample-barcoded 5' primer. The public reads were quality trimmed at Q25 with fastp and then assembled into clones with MiXCR by TCRdb, keeping productive beta chains. One record per CDR3 amino acid sequence lists the most common genes and DNA. A total of roughly 830,000 distinct CDR3 sequences appear in this sample, approximately 67% of them only once. 28% of the sample is taken by the ten largest. The sample comprised blood. The receptor set was obtained from a man between 25 and 39 years old in good health.

This clonotype was counted at least ten times. V usage is TRBV7-2 and J usage is TRBJ2-5, with D maybe TRBD2 (5 bases). The CDR3 covers 14 residues. Trimming shortened V by 5 bases and J by 4 bases, and 14 bases separated the two germline ends. Per germline, CDR1 SGHTA and CDR2 FQGNSA. For the CDR3, the DNA is TGTGCCAGCAGCCAGAACGCGGGTGGAGAGACCCAGTACTTC. It yields the protein CASSQNAGGETQYF.

This clonotype turned up a few times. J is TRBJ2-4 and V is TRBV7-9; maybe TRBD2 (5 bases). Near its end, the DNA agrees better with TRBJ2-7, so the J call may be wrong. Per the germline V gene, CDR1 is SEHNR and CDR2 is FQNEAQ (reference sequence). The CDR3 is 15 amino acids. CDR3 region: CASSLMGRRWYEQYF. Here the CDR3 DNA reads TGTGCCAGCAGCTTGATGGGGAGACGATGGTACGAGCAGTACTTC.

The chain is built from TRBV5-5 and TRBJ2-3, with no clear D. The germline V and J ends were trimmed by 0 bases and 6 bases, with 8 bases remaining between them. The length of the CDR3 is 13 residues. CDR1 is SGHKS, CDR2 YYEKEE, per germline (reference sequence). CDR3 coding DNA: TGTGCCAGCAGCTTGGCCCACTTCGATACGCAGTATTTT. It encodes CASSLAHFDTQYF.

The gene calls are TRBV20-1 and TRBJ2-5, with D maybe TRBD1 (6 bases). Germline CDR1 DFQATT, CDR2 SNEGSKA (reference sequence). This CDR3 contains 14 residues. Trimming removed 0 bases at V and 2 bases at J, with 10 bases between. CDR3 sequence reads: CSARDPTGQETQYF. The CDR3 nucleotides are TGCAGTGCTAGAGATCCGACAGGTCAAGAGACCCAGTACTTC.

V gene TRBV7-2 combines with J gene TRBJ2-1; D uncertain. The CDR3 is 13 residues long. CDR1 is SGHTA and CDR2 is FQGNSA in the germline V gene. V gave up 0 bases and J gave up 8 bases, with 8 bases separating them. The CDR3 region is CASSLAESYEQFF. In DNA, the CDR3 is TGTGCCAGCAGCTTAGCGGAATCGTATGAGCAGTTCTTC.

V gene TRBV18 combines with J gene TRBJ2-1, with 7 bases fitting TRBD2. CDR3 length: 16 amino acids. Per the germline V gene, CDR1 is KGHSH and CDR2 is LQKENI. Trimming cost V 6 bases and J 2 bases; bases outside gene matches: 10. DNA for the CDR3: TGTGCCAGCTCTCCGACGGGAGGATACACCTACAATGAGCAGTTCTTC. Its translation is CASSPTGGYTYNEQFF. The entire variable domain, with the rest obtained from reference TRBV18 and TRBJ2-1, is as follows: NAGVMQNPRHLVRRRGQEARLRCSPMKGHSHVYWYRQLPEEGLKFMVYLQKENIIDESGMPKERFSAEFPKEGPSILRIQQVVRGDSAAYFCASSPTGGYTYNEQFFGPGTRLTVL.

This clonotype turned up a few times. This chain links TRBV6-2 or TRBV6-3 with TRBJ2-3, with D possibly being TRBD1 or TRBD2 (5 bases each). Trimming removed 7 bases at V and 6 bases at J, with 20 bases between. CDR1 MNHEY and CDR2 SVGEGT come from the germline V gene. This CDR3 comprises 15 residues. This CDR3 is CASTKGYGAFDTQYF. CDR3 DNA sequence: TGTGCCAGCACCAAGGGGTACGGGGCTTTCGATACGCAGTATTTT.

This clonotype appeared a single time. This sequence joins TRBV11-3 and TRBJ2-3; TRBD2 aligns across 13 bases. This CDR3 is 16 amino acids long. Trimming cost V 5 bases and J 4 bases; bases outside gene matches: 6. Germline V gene data show CDR1 as SGHNT and CDR2 as YENEEA. CDR3 bases: TGTGCCAGCAGCGTTGGGACTAGCGGGGAAGCAGATACGCAGTATTTT. Translated: CASSVGTSGEADTQYF.

J is TRBJ1-4 and V is TRBV11-2; tentatively, D is TRBD1 (6 bases). The germline V and J ends were trimmed by 0 bases and 5 bases, with 7 bases remaining between them. Germline CDR1 reads SGHAT; CDR2 reads FQNNGV. CDR3 length: 14 amino acids. The CDR3: CASSLDRGNEKLFF. CDR3 coding DNA: TGTGCCAGCAGCTTAGACAGGGGAAATGAAAAACTGTTTTTT.

V and J are TRBV27 and TRBJ2-7; D ambiguous. V was shortened by 6 bases and J by 1 base, with 13 bases between the two germline ends. This CDR3 spans 14 amino acids. Germline V CDR1 and CDR2: MNHEY, SMNVEV (reference sequence). The CDR3 here is CASSFNSASYEQYF. The CDR3 region has the DNA TGTGCCAGCAGCTTTAACTCAGCATCCTACGAGCAGTACTTC.